Presented here are 18 T cell receptor beta chains from one specimen sequenced in a study of blood T cell repertoires in COVID-19. Repertoires were generated with immunoSEQ multiplex PCR, while TCRdb's copy carries only in-frame clones and drops some. This table holds a few hundred thousand clones, approximately 90% found once. The sequenced sample consisted of PBMCs or T cells enriched from blood (not recorded which). These TCRs come from a woman in her thirties or forties who had been exposed to COVID-19.

The V call is TRBV27, the J call TRBJ1-2; TRBD1 matches at 9 bases. Germline-derived CDR1 and CDR2 are MNHEY and SMNVEV (reference sequence). The J segment lost 0 bases and the V segment lost 1 base, leaving 3 bases of the junction unmatched. The CDR3 contains 16 residues. The CDR3: CASSLYRDRANYGYTF. The CDR3 bases are TGTGCCAGCAGTTTATATCGGGACAGGGCTAACTATGGCTACACCTTC.

This sequence joins TRBV6-2 or TRBV6-3 and TRBJ1-5, with D hard to call. V was shortened by 4 bases and J by 4 bases, with 14 bases between the two germline ends. From germline, CDR1 is MNHEY and CDR2 SVGEGT. CDR3 length: 15 residues. The CDR3 protein is CASSFGGSRNQPQHF. The CDR3 nucleotides are TGTGCCAGCAGTTTCGGAGGGTCCCGAAATCAGCCCCAGCATTTT.

This chain connects TRBV21-1 to TRBJ1-1; TRBD1, the table's D call, was not compared with the DNA. TRBV21-1 is labeled a pseudogene. The CDR3 length is 14 residues. The CDR3 region has the DNA TGTGCCAGCAGTCGGGACAGGAGGAACACTGAAGCTTTCTTT. Translation: CASSRDRRNTEAFF.

This chain joins TRBV6-5 and TRBJ2-7; the match to TRBD1 covers 7 bases. V shed 2 bases, J shed 5 bases, and the junction held 6 bases outside the gene matches. This CDR3 comprises 14 residues. Germline CDR1 is MNHEY and CDR2 is SVGAGI. The CDR3 spells CASSYGQQGDEQYF. The CDR3, as DNA: TGTGCCAGCAGTTACGGGCAGCAGGGGGACGAGCAGTACTTC.

The genes are TRBV12-5 and TRBJ2-2, with 14 nucleotides matching TRBD2. Germline V gene lookup returns CDR1 LGHNT and CDR2 FRNRAP. Trimming cost V 5 bases and J 8 bases; bases outside gene matches: 19. This CDR3 comprises 20 residues. CDR3 bases: TGTGCTAGTGGTCCCACTCGGGCCGGGACTAGCGGGAGCTCGTGGGGGGAGCTGTTTTTT. This sequence encodes CASGPTRAGTSGSSWGELFF.

This chain connects TRBV12-3 or TRBV12-4 to TRBJ1-1; D uncertain. The CDR3 length is 11 residues. V was clipped by 4 bases and J by 7 bases, with 7 bases between them. The CDR3 sequence is CASSSSVEAFF. In nucleotides, the CDR3 is TGTGCCAGCAGTTCCTCCGTTGAAGCTTTCTTT.

The chain has TRBV6-6 and TRBJ1-2, with TRBD1 identical over 8 bases. Germline lookup yields CDR1 MNHNY and CDR2 SVGAGI (reference sequence). This CDR3 has 13 amino acids. V gave up 6 bases and J gave up 4 bases; unmatched junction bases: 4. The CDR3 DNA sequence: TGTGCCAGCAGATCGGACAGGGCCTATGGCTACACCTTC. It specifies CASRSDRAYGYTF.

The V call is TRBV4-3, the J call TRBJ2-1; the D gene is possibly TRBD2 (6 bases). Trimming removed 0 bases at V and 6 bases at J, with 9 bases between. CDR3 length equals 14 residues. Looked up from germline, CDR1 is LGHNA and CDR2 is YSLEER. CDR3: CASSQDGTSNEQFF. CDR3 sequence (DNA): TGCGCCAGCAGCCAAGATGGGACTTCCAATGAGCAGTTCTTC.

The chain recombines TRBV19 with TRBJ2-1; TRBD2 agrees at 7 bases. The trim removed 5 bases at V and 0 bases at J, leaving 10 bases unmatched. The germline V gene has CDR1 LNHDA and CDR2 SQIVND (reference sequence). CDR3 length equals 17 residues. The CDR3 loop is CASSSQLARSSYNEQFF. CDR3 bases: TGTGCCAGTAGTTCCCAACTAGCGCGGAGCTCCTACAATGAGCAGTTCTTC. The full variable domain, its missing parts supplied by reference TRBV19 and TRBJ2-1, is DGGITQSPKYLFRKEGQNVTLSCEQNLNHDAMYWYRQDPGQGLRLIYYSQIVNDFQKGDIAEGYSVSREKKESFPLTVTSAQKNPTAFYLCASSSQLARSSYNEQFFGPGTRLTVL.

V gene TRBV6-1 combines with J gene TRBJ1-2; D remains ambiguous. The CDR3 covers 14 residues. The V gene lost 2 bases and the J gene lost 7 bases, with 14 bases spanning the gap. In germline, CDR1 is MNHNS, CDR2 SASEGT. The DNA of the CDR3 is TGTGCCAGCAGTGAATTACTGGGGAGAAGTGGCTACACCTTC. As protein: CASSELLGRSGYTF.

The V and J genes are TRBV7-6 and TRBJ2-7; 10 bases align to TRBD2. The CDR3 has 16 residues. Trimming cost V 1 base and J 6 bases; bases outside gene matches: 9. Germline CDR1 reads SGHVS; CDR2 reads FNYEAQ. Here the CDR3 reads CASSLVPSSGSPEQYF. The CDR3 DNA follows: TGTGCCAGCAGCTTAGTTCCGTCTAGCGGGAGCCCCGAGCAGTACTTC.

The chain combines TRBV19 with TRBJ1-5; TRBD1 agrees at 10 bases. V gave up 5 bases and J gave up 6 bases; unmatched junction bases: 4. Germline V gives CDR1 LNHDA, CDR2 SQIVND (reference sequence). This CDR3 contains 14 residues. The CDR3 here is CASSWRQGAQPQHF. Here the CDR3 DNA reads TGTGCCAGTAGTTGGAGACAGGGGGCTCAGCCCCAGCATTTT. The whole variable domain, remainder taken from reference TRBV19 and TRBJ1-5, is DGGITQSPKYLFRKEGQNVTLSCEQNLNHDAMYWYRQDPGQGLRLIYYSQIVNDFQKGDIAEGYSVSREKKESFPLTVTSAQKNPTAFYLCASSWRQGAQPQHFGDGTRLSIL.

The CDR3 DNA sequence: TGTGCCAGCAGCCCTCAGGGACAGGGGTACGCTGAAGCTTTCTTT. Residues: CASSPQGQGYAEAFF. The chain has TRBV13 and TRBJ1-1; 10 nucleotides line up with TRBD1. CDR1 and CDR2 (germline): PRHDT, FYEKMQ (reference sequence). Trimming at V came to 5 bases and at J to 6 bases, leaving 9 bases not matched to a gene. The CDR3 is 15 amino acids.

The chain recombines TRBV28 with TRBJ2-7; D is possibly TRBD1 (6 bases). The CDR3 has 13 amino acids. Trimming left V 6 bases short and J 3 bases short, with 12 bases between. The V gene's germline CDR1 is MDHEN and CDR2 SYDVKM. DNA of the CDR3: TGTGCCAGCAGGGACAGCGAATTCTACGAGCAGTACTTC. This sequence encodes CASRDSEFYEQYF.

This sequence joins TRBV12-5 and TRBJ1-1, with D tentatively TRBD1 (6 bases). The germline V gene encodes CDR1 LGHNT and CDR2 FRNRAP. The length of the CDR3 is 15 residues. Trimming shortened V by 2 bases and J by 4 bases, and 14 bases separated the two germline ends. The CDR3 loop reads CASGLSTGWGTEAFF. CDR3 bases: TGTGCTAGTGGTTTGTCGACAGGTTGGGGCACTGAAGCTTTCTTT.

V usage is TRBV12-3 or TRBV12-4 and J usage is TRBJ1-2; D possibly corresponds to TRBD1 (6 bases). The CDR3 is 13 amino acids. Trimming took off 6 bases at V and 6 bases at J, with 14 bases between the two ends. CDR3 amino acids: CASSPRGGDGYTF. The CDR3 nucleotides read TGTGCCAGCAGCCCTAGGGGGGGGGATGGCTACACCTTC.

In regard to this clone: This CDR3 is also generated by other DNA sequences in the sample. The rearrangement links TRBV19 to TRBJ1-2; 7 bases align to TRBD1. J was trimmed by 2 bases and V by 1 base; bases with no gene match: 1. Germline CDR1 and CDR2: LNHDA and SQIVND (reference sequence). This CDR3 has 14 amino acids. The CDR3 region has the DNA TGTGCCAGTAGTATAGGGGGACAGAACTATGGCTACACCTTC. Its protein is CASSIGGQNYGYTF.

This clone was seen just once. The rearrangement uses TRBV7-2 and TRBJ2-3; D is uncertain. Looked up from germline, CDR1 is SGHTA and CDR2 is FQGNSA. There are 16 residues in the CDR3. Trimming took off 5 bases at V and 1 base at J, with 16 bases between the two ends. The CDR3 DNA sequence: TGTGCCAGCAGCCGCCTTAGCCGAACCCGCACAGATACGCAGTATTTT. It codes for CASSRLSRTRTDTQYF.